These T cell receptor beta chains were read from a single sample in a study of long-term antiretroviral therapy in people with HIV. TCRdb's table, derived via immunoSEQ multiplex PCR, lists solely in-frame clones and lacks some. The sample holds 15,000 to 20,000 clones, 60% to 85% seen once. Source: unsorted PBMCs, taken at the start of antiretroviral therapy, before treatment. These receptors all stem from a man aged 18 to 35 with HIV. The CDR3 runs from the conserved cysteine through the conserved F or W. The order of the fields is J gene, V gene, clone size, D gene, CDR3 protein, CDR3 DNA. The D gene is left open where the match is weak. Size is omitted from some rows. Given values are once, few, many or a class for expanded clones.

>TRBJ2-1|TRBV25-1|NA|TRBD2
CASRAGGYNEQFF
TGTGCCAGCAGAGCGGGAGGTTACAATGAGCAGTTCTTC
>TRBJ2-7|TRBV5-4|NA|TRBD1
CASSLTGQGNYEQYF
TGTGCCAGCAGCTTGACCGGACAGGGTAACTACGAGCAGTACTTC
>TRBJ2-1|TRBV6-4|NA|NA
CASSDLTHNEQFF
TGTGCCAGCAGTGACCTCACTCACAATGAGCAGTTCTTC
>TRBJ2-5|TRBV28|few|TRBD2
CASSSRTSGNQETQYF
TGTGCCAGCAGTTCGAGGACTAGCGGGAACCAAGAGACCCAGTACTTC
>TRBJ2-5|TRBV19|NA|NA
CASNVGLQETQYF
TGTGCCAGTAACGTGGGACTTCAAGAGACCCAGTACTTC
>TRBJ2-1|TRBV11-2|NA|NA
CASRAEGRYNEQFF
TGTGCCAGCAGAGCGGAGGGACGCTACAATGAGCAGTTCTTC
>TRBJ2-3|TRBV5-6|NA|NA
CASSPLHSTDTQYF
TGTGCCAGCAGCCCCCTTCACAGTACAGATACGCAGTATTTT
>TRBJ1-3|TRBV6-6|NA|TRBD1
CASSYLGTAGNTIYF
TGTGCCAGCAGTTACCTGGGGACAGCCGGAAACACCATATATTTT
>TRBJ2-2|TRBV19|NA|TRBD2
CASSSAGGTGELFF
TGTGCCAGTAGTAGTGCGGGAGGCACCGGGGAGCTGTTTTTT
>TRBJ2-3|TRBV9|NA|NA
CASSVGRSTDTQYF
TGTGCCAGCAGCGTAGGTCGGAGCACAGATACGCAGTATTTT
>TRBJ2-7|TRBV7-3|NA|NA
CASSLGGNYEQYF
TGTGCCAGCAGCTTAGGCGGGAACTACGAGCAGTACTTC
>TRBJ1-5|TRBV27|NA|NA
CASTFPPATGPQHF
TGTGCCAGCACCTTCCCGCCGGCGACTGGACCCCAGCATTTT
>TRBJ2-1|TRBV6-5|NA|NA
CASSYSGVNNEQFF
TGTGCCAGCAGTTACTCGGGAGTGAACAATGAGCAGTTCTTC
>TRBJ2-7|TRBV27|NA|TRBD2
CASSRPGGEQYF
TGTGCCAGCAGTAGACCGGGGGGGGAGCAGTACTTC
>TRBJ2-2|TRBV5-6|NA|NA
CASSLPLSTGELFF
TGTGCCAGCAGCTTGCCCCTCTCGACCGGGGAGCTGTTTTTT
>TRBJ1-1|TRBV28|NA|TRBD1
CASSIQGPFTEAFF
TGTGCCAGCAGTATACAGGGGCCGTTCACTGAAGCTTTCTTT
>TRBJ1-6|TRBV18|NA|NA
CASSSGTSPLHF
TGTGCCAGCTCCTCAGGGACTTCACCCCTCCACTTT
>TRBJ2-3|TRBV7-9|NA|TRBD2
CASSSSLAGGPGSTDTQYF
TGTGCCAGCAGCTCCTCACTAGCGGGAGGGCCAGGGAGCACAGATACGCAGTATTTT
>TRBJ1-4|TRBV4-3|NA|NA
CASSPAISSNEKLFF
TGCGCCAGCAGCCCAGCAATTAGCTCTAATGAAAAACTGTTTTTT
>TRBJ2-1|TRBV7-8|NA|NA
CASSSRSRTYNEQFF
TGTGCCAGCAGTTCCCGATCTCGAACCTACAATGAGCAGTTCTTC
>TRBJ1-1|TRBV10-3|NA|NA
CAISESPRVSTEAFF
TGTGCCATCAGTGAGTCACCCAGGGTAAGCACTGAAGCTTTCTTT
>TRBJ2-1|TRBV5-8|few|NA
CASGYNEQFF
TGTGCCAGCGGTTACAATGAGCAGTTCTTC
>TRBJ2-1|TRBV4-2|NA|TRBD2
CASSREGSYNEQFF
TGTGCCAGCAGCCGGGAGGGCTCCTACAATGAGCAGTTCTTC
>TRBJ2-5|TRBV25-1|NA|NA
CASSKWTDGSQETQYF
TGTGCCAGCAGTAAATGGACGGACGGTTCTCAAGAGACCCAGTACTTC
>TRBJ2-7|TRBV11-2|NA|NA
CASSLPNTYEQYF
TGTGCCAGCAGCTTACCAAATACCTACGAGCAGTACTTC
>TRBJ2-2|TRBV30|NA|NA
CALEARPPSGELFF
TGTGCACTGGAGGCCCGACCCCCCAGCGGGGAGCTGTTTTTT
>TRBJ2-1|TRBV12-5|NA|TRBD2
CASGLVLERENVVNEQFF
TGTGCTAGTGGTTTGGTACTGGAGCGGGAGAATGTCGTTAATGAGCAGTTCTTC
>TRBJ2-2|TRBV30|NA|TRBD2
CAWSVITSASGELFF
TGTGCCTGGAGTGTAATAACTAGCGCTAGCGGGGAGCTGTTTTTT
>TRBJ2-3|TRBV28|NA|NA
CASSFVDTTAIRDTQYF
TGTGCCAGCAGTTTCGTTGACACGACGGCAATCAGAGATACGCAGTATTTT
>TRBJ2-7|TRBV7-9|NA|NA
CASSLTFSYEQYF
TGTGCCAGCAGCTTGACATTCAGCTACGAGCAGTACTTC
>TRBJ2-7|TRBV9|NA|TRBD2
CASSVEGTSSYEQYF
TGTGCCAGCAGCGTAGAGGGGACTAGTAGCTACGAGCAGTACTTC
>TRBJ2-1|TRBV29-1|NA|NA
CSVVPSVKEFF
TGCAGCGTTGTCCCTAGCGTGAAGGAGTTCTTC
>TRBJ1-2|TRBV28|NA|NA
CASSQPGGYGYTF
TGTGCCAGCAGTCAGCCAGGAGGCTATGGCTACACCTTC
>TRBJ1-1|TRBV6-5|NA|NA
CASKRVGGNTEAFF
TGTGCCAGCAAACGTGTGGGGGGGAACACTGAAGCTTTCTTT